A single sample is the source of the 12 T cell receptor beta chains below, sequenced in a study of T cells in Graves' hyperthyroidism and ophthalmopathy. TCR beta CDR3 regions were amplified from RNA transcripts. The TCR CDR3 was amplified in a first-round RT-PCR using the HTBI primer set. Each CDR3 protein gets one entry after TCRdb re-called the multiplex PCR reads with MiXCR. The data hold more than 650,000 distinct CDR3 sequences, with around 15% observed a single time. Source material: blood. These receptors originate from a woman aged 18 to 35 with Graves' hyperthyroidism.

This clonotype has ten or more counts. This chain joins TRBV7-9 and TRBJ2-7; D is uncertain. CDR1 is SEHNR and CDR2 is FQNEAQ in the germline V gene (reference sequence). Trimming shortened V by 5 bases and J by 6 bases, and 11 bases separated the two germline ends. The CDR3 loop spans 12 amino acids. DNA for the CDR3: TGTGCCAGCAGCCAGCTTCCAGGCGAGCAGTACTTC. Its protein is CASSQLPGEQYF.

For this clonotype: The limits of the CDR3 on the DNA are not certain, so only TCRdb's listed CDR3 is given. The V and J genes are TRBV7-9 and TRBJ2-1. The CDR3 is 21 amino acids in total, end residues counted. Germline V gives CDR1 SEHNR, CDR2 FQNEAQ (reference sequence). The CDR3 protein is CASSFYICSATLPRAYNEQFF.

There are a few counts of this clonotype. The genes are TRBV27 and TRBJ2-4; D is unresolved. CDR3 length: 12 residues. V lost 8 bases, J lost 0 bases, and 5 bases lay in between. Per the germline V gene, CDR1 is MNHEY and CDR2 is SMNVEV (reference sequence). The CDR3 reads CASGVAKNIQYF. CDR3 nucleotides: TGTGCCAGCGGGGTAGCCAAAAACATTCAGTACTTC.

This clonotype has just a few counts. The chain joins TRBV5-5 to TRBJ1-5; no clear D. CDR3 length: 15 residues. CDR1 and CDR2 from the germline V gene are SGHKS and YYEKEE (reference sequence). Trimming took off 2 bases at V and 4 bases at J, with 13 bases between the two ends. DNA for the CDR3: TGTGCCAGCAGCTTCTCTCCCAGAGCTAATCAGCCCCAGCATTTT. Its translation is CASSFSPRANQPQHF.

This clonotype was observed a handful of times. The chain couples TRBV7-9 to TRBJ2-2; TRBD2 matches at 9 bases. The CDR3 spans 16 residues. The V and J ends lost 4 bases and 4 bases, in that order; junction bases with no gene match: 7. CDR1 is SEHNR and CDR2 is FQNEAQ in the germline V gene (reference sequence). CDR3 in DNA: TGTGCCAGCAGCTACAGTCTAGCGGGACTCACCGGGGAGCTGTTTTTT. Its translation is CASSYSLAGLTGELFF.

This clonotype was found a few times. CDR3 amino acids: CASSYSGTYLPSSGNTIYF. Written as DNA, the CDR3 is TGTGCCAGCAGTTACTCTGGGACATACCTTCCGAGCTCTGGAAACACCATATATTTT. The chain carries TRBV6-2 or TRBV6-3 and TRBJ1-3; possible D gene TRBD1, 6 bases. Germline CDR1 reads MNHEY; CDR2 reads SVGEGT. This CDR3 spans 19 amino acids. V lost 0 bases and J 0 bases, leaving 18 bases between the germline ends.

This clonotype was detected ten times or more. The chain links TRBV18 to TRBJ2-7; possibly TRBD2 for D (5 bases). Trimming cost V 2 bases and J 6 bases, with 17 bases left between them. This CDR3 is built from 15 residues. Germline V CDR1 and CDR2: KGHSH, LQKENI. As DNA, the CDR3 is TGTGCCAGCTCACCAACTGCCCAGAACCGGGGCGAGCAGTACTTC. Its translation: CASSPTAQNRGEQYF.

This clonotype was counted a few times. This chain uses TRBV30 with TRBJ1-5; D unresolved. CDR3 length: 14 residues. Germline V lookup: CDR1 GTSNPN, CDR2 SVGIG (reference sequence). The ends were cut back, 4 bases at V and 2 bases at J, with 12 bases in the middle. The CDR3 loop reads CAWKGVNGNQPQHF. CDR3 DNA: TGTGCCTGGAAAGGCGTGAATGGCAATCAGCCCCAGCATTTT.

The sample holds many counts of this clonotype. This chain uses TRBV27 with TRBJ2-5, with D perhaps TRBD1 (7 bases). The CDR3 covers 15 residues. Germline V gene data show CDR1 as MNHEY and CDR2 as SMNVEV (reference sequence). V lost 4 bases and J 5 bases, leaving 17 bases between the germline ends. The CDR3 region is CASSSRDSKGETQYF. The CDR3 DNA follows: TGTGCCAGCAGTTCGCGGGACAGCAAGGGGGAGACCCAGTACTTC.

This clonotype was found once. V is TRBV19 and J is TRBJ2-3; TRBD2 agrees at 8 bases. The germline gives CDR1 LNHDA, CDR2 SQIVND (reference sequence). The length of the CDR3 is 15 residues. The V segment lost 6 bases and the J segment 6 bases; nucleotides outside the gene matches: 11. The CDR3: CASRTSGGRRDTQYF. The DNA of the CDR3 is TGTGCCAGTAGAACTAGCGGAGGTCGGAGGGATACGCAGTATTTT.

The rearrangement uses TRBV30 and TRBJ2-3, with 8 bases fitting TRBD2. CDR1 GTSNPN and CDR2 SVGIG come from the germline V gene (reference sequence). The V gene end was trimmed by 5 bases and the J gene end by 6 bases; junction bases not matched to a gene: 7. The CDR3 consists of 13 residues. CDR3 protein: CAWASGQVDTQYF. The CDR3 DNA reads TGTGCCTGGGCTAGCGGGCAGGTCGATACGCAGTATTTT.

This clonotype has ten or more counts. The chain joins TRBV20-1 to TRBJ2-7, with 9 nucleotides matching TRBD1. Germline assignment: CDR1 DFQATT and CDR2 SNEGSKA (reference sequence). The length of the CDR3 is 15 residues. V dropped 3 bases and J dropped 5; count of bases not matched to a gene: 11. CDR3 amino acids: CSARPTGTGRNEQYF. The CDR3 bases are TGCAGTGCTAGGCCTACCGGGACAGGGCGGAACGAGCAGTACTTC.